The clone carrying this T cell receptor (beta chain) has more than one count but fewer than ten. Clones were sequenced by immunoSEQ multiplex PCR, and TCRdb holds only the in-frame ones, with some missing. The sample shows 250,000 or so clones, 89% of them seen only once. The CDR3 length is 15 residues. V lost 4 bases and J lost 1, with 13 bases in between. Germline loops: CDR1 LNHNV, CDR2 YYDKDF (reference sequence). These data are taken from a study of blood T cell repertoires in COVID-19. The chain is built from TRBV15 and TRBJ2-5; D is possibly TRBD1 (6 bases). The specimen was peripheral blood. This TCR derives from a woman aged 40 to 49 who had recovered from COVID-19. The CDR3 region has the DNA TGTGCCACCAGCAAACCACAGGGTGGCCAAGAGACCCAGTACTTC. It codes for CATSKPQGGQETQYF.